The 3 T cell receptor beta chains below were found in one sample sequenced in a study of siplizumab effects on memory and regulatory T cells. Method: immunoSEQ multiplex PCR; TCRdb's copy keeps in-frame clones and lacks some. The table records tens of thousands of clones, around 96% of them present only once. The sequencing sample was made of naive CD8+ T cells sorted from blood. The source is a human donor in good health.

This chain connects TRBV29-1 to TRBJ2-1, with TRBD2 matching 10 bases. The CDR3 is 12 amino acids. Trimming at V came to 4 bases and at J to 10 bases, leaving 4 bases not matched to a gene. Germline V gene data show CDR1 as SQVTM and CDR2 as ANQGSEA. CDR3 in DNA: TGCAGCGTTGGGCAAGCGGGGGGGGAGCAGTTCTTC. As protein: CSVGQAGGEQFF.

This sequence joins TRBV7-7 and TRBJ2-5, with D uncertain. CDR1 and CDR2 from the germline V gene are SSHAT and FNYEAQ (reference sequence). V gave up 1 base and J gave up 4 bases, with 10 bases separating them. The CDR3 extends over 14 amino acids. CDR3 amino acids: CASSLGASRETQYF. In nucleotides, the CDR3 is TGTGCCAGCAGCTTAGGGGCCTCCCGAGAGACCCAGTACTTC.

The chain has TRBV29-1 and TRBJ1-1; 9 positions agree with TRBD1. The length of the CDR3 is 15 residues. Germline V CDR1 and CDR2: SQVTM, ANQGSEA. Trimming at V came to 7 bases and at J to 1 base, leaving 10 bases not matched to a gene. The CDR3 region is CSARTGEYWNTEAFF. For the CDR3, the DNA is TGCAGCGCAAGGACAGGGGAATATTGGAACACTGAAGCTTTCTTT. The full variable domain, with the rest looked up from reference TRBV29-1 and TRBJ1-1, is SAVISQKPSRDICQRGTSLTIQCQVDSQVTMMFWYRQQPGQSLTLIATANQGSEATYESGFVIDKFPISRPNLTFSTLTVSNMSPEDSSIYLCSARTGEYWNTEAFFGQGTRLTVV.